What follows describes a single TCR beta chain. Its antigen is still unknown. The source of the sample is a study of cytomegalovirus exposure and HLA in healthy donors. Broader study findings: Overall, roughly 170 TCR beta chains were annotated as cytomegalovirus-associated. TCR clusters originating in the first cohort tended to co-occur in the 100 to 150 validation repertoires, according to a later analysis.

The donors were in the roughly 120-subject validation cohort, distinct from the roughly 700-subject first cohort. The CDR3 length is 13 residues. V lost 3 bases and J lost 2; bases outside the gene matches: 1. Germline-derived CDR1 and CDR2 are MNHEY and SMNVEV (reference sequence). Profiling relied on immunoSEQ multiplex PCR, and the TCRdb table lists in-frame clones only, not all of them. Among more than 250,000 clones listed, about 90% were seen once. The specimen sequenced was PBMCs. The rearrangement uses TRBV27 and TRBJ2-7; 7 bases align to TRBD1. This TCR came from a woman younger than 45 in good health and CMV-seronegative. The CDR3 region has the DNA TGTGCCAGCAGTTTCGGACAGGCCTACGAGCAGTACTTC. Translation gives CASSFGQAYEQYF.